These T cell receptor beta chains were read from a single sample in a study of CD8+CD57+ T cells in acquired aplastic anemia. TCRdb redid the calling of the reads with MiXCR, one entry per CDR3 protein. The repertoire includes approximately 150,000 distinct CDR3 sequences, roughly 48% of them detected once, and approximately 1% sits in the top ten. The sequenced material came from sorted CD4+, CD8+, or CD8+CD57+ T cells (not recorded which) from PBMCs. Every receptor here comes from a human donor with aplastic anemia. Each CDR3 is given without its conserved first and last residue.

j_call v_call cdr3_aa
TRBJ1-2 TRBV5-4 ASTEGARYGYT
TRBJ2-1 TRBV15 ATSTRQARYNEQF
TRBJ2-6 TRBV29-1 SVARDVHSGANVLT
TRBJ1-2 TRBV3-1 ASSKGNGYT
TRBJ2-7 TRBV20-1 SARTSYEQY
TRBJ1-2 TRBV6-1 ASSEDMSGFGYGYT
TRBJ2-2 TRBV3-1 ASSPQGAGISGELF
TRBJ2-1 TRBV12-3/TRBV12-4 ASSLGLRREQF
TRBJ2-7 TRBV5-5 ASSQGQGRYEQY
TRBJ1-1 TRBV6-1 ASSEHSRIIEAS
TRBJ2-5 TRBV7-8 ATEGLQETQY
TRBJ2-5 TRBV7-7 ASSSSGSSETQY
TRBJ1-2 TRBV18 ASSGGQIYGYT
TRBJ2-7 TRBV10-1 ASSEYDRGLVEQY
TRBJ2-3 TRBV4-2 ASSRAVGGITGTDTQY
TRBJ1-4 TRBV6-1 ASSANGLNGGEKLF
TRBJ2-3 TRBV7-6 ASRRTSGGPDTQY
TRBJ1-5 TRBV4-1 ASSLGHFSNQPQH
TRBJ2-7 TRBV18 ASSPGGERY
TRBJ2-1 TRBV12-5 ASGLVIRSLRGYNEQF
TRBJ2-7 TRBV6-1 ASSERVGGQSYEQY
TRBJ1-2 TRBV7-2 ASSLAAGAGYGYT
TRBJ2-6 TRBV7-9 ASLGTRGANVLT
TRBJ2-7 TRBV29-1 SVETTQPYEQY
TRBJ2-7 TRBV15 ATSRAPLDEQY
TRBJ1-1 TRBV11-2 ASSIQGRVEAF
TRBJ2-7 TRBV24-1 ATSAGWGEQY
TRBJ2-2 TRBV19 ASNREGRSTGELF
TRBJ2-7 TRBV2 ASKGGGAEEQY
TRBJ1-6 TRBV20-1 SARDKASSYNSPLH
TRBJ2-7 TRBV20-1 SARDWTGGTYEQY
TRBJ2-5 TRBV20-1 SARGGSNQETQY
TRBJ2-3 TRBV29-1 SVENGVAESTDTQY
TRBJ2-7 TRBV19 ASTRQGTYEQY
TRBJ2-5 TRBV2 ASSEGLEETQY
TRBJ1-6 TRBV15 ATSSDPRTGNSPLH
TRBJ1-2 TRBV5-6 ASSRYDRRNYGYT
TRBJ1-6 TRBV19 ASMGTGGNSPLH
TRBJ2-3 TRBV12-3/TRBV12-4 ASRPGGTTQY
TRBJ1-3 TRBV7-6 ASSRTTDSGNTIY